Shown below are 3 T cell receptor beta chains from a single sample sequenced in a study of T-cell reconstitution after alpha-beta-depleted transplantation in children. The TCRbeta library was prepared with unique molecular identifiers. MiXCR, run by TCRdb on the PCR reads, gives a single entry per CDR3 protein. The table includes roughly 50,000 distinct CDR3 sequences, around 40% detected once. The sample was PBMCs, mostly from graft donor cells, taken 360 days after TCRalphabeta/CD19-depleted stem cell transplant. The receptors shown here come from a male patient between 10 and 17 years old who had a stem cell transplant for acute lymphoblastic leukemia, so the T cells may come from the graft donor.

The CDR3 DNA reads as TGTGCCAGCAGTTCACGGACAGGGGGAGCTTTCTTT. It translates to CASSSRTGGAFF. The J gene is TRBJ1-1, the V gene TRBV27; 10 bases align to TRBD1. CDR1 MNHEY and CDR2 SMNVEV come from the germline V gene (reference sequence). The CDR3 loop spans 12 amino acids. Trimming at V came to 4 bases and at J to 10 bases, leaving 3 bases not matched to a gene.

In the case of this clonotype: A read error may produce the germline difference seen at one junction end. J is TRBJ2-1 and V is TRBV6-2 or TRBV6-3; TRBD2 matches at 7 bases. CDR1 is MNHEY and CDR2 is SVGEGT in the germline V gene. The CDR3 runs 16 residues. This chain's CDR3 is CASSYGGGPSYNVQFF. CDR3 nucleotides: TGTGCCAGCAGTTACGGCGGGGGACCCTCCTACAATGTGCAGTTCTTC.

This clonotype came up once. The gene calls are TRBV7-3 and TRBJ2-2; D is perhaps TRBD1 (5 bases). The CDR3 has 13 amino acids. In germline, CDR1 is SGHTA, CDR2 FQGTGA. The germline V and J ends were trimmed by 2 bases and 10 bases, with 11 bases remaining between them. The CDR3 DNA follows: TGTGCCAGCAGCTTAGAAGGGGCCACGGAGCTGTTTTTT. Translated, it gives CASSLEGATELFF.